The 14 T cell receptor beta chains presented below share a single source sample, sequenced in a study of blood T cell repertoires in COVID-19. The data were produced by immunoSEQ multiplex PCR, yet TCRdb's version contains in-frame clones alone and is incomplete. The sample consists of 200,000 or so clones, about 85% of them appearing once. Specimen: PBMCs or T cells enriched from blood (not recorded which). The receptor set was obtained from a man aged 30 to 39 who had recovered from COVID-19.

The chain recombines TRBV5-4 with TRBJ2-2, with TRBD1 identical over 10 bases. The germline CDR1 and CDR2 sequences are SGHNT and YYREEE (reference sequence). This CDR3 contains 16 residues. The junction had 5 bases not matched to a gene; V was cut back by 0 bases and J by 6 bases. This CDR3 reads CASSLVVGTGAGELFF. CDR3 coding DNA: TGTGCCAGCAGCTTGGTTGTCGGGACAGGGGCCGGGGAGCTGTTTTTT.

The rearrangement uses TRBV30 and TRBJ2-2, with a possible D match to TRBD1 (6 bases). This CDR3 has 11 residues. Germline V gene data show CDR1 as GTSNPN and CDR2 as SVGIG (reference sequence). Trimming stripped 7 bases from V and 11 bases from J, with 14 bases between. The CDR3 DNA reads TGTGCCTTGTCGACAGGTAGAGAGCTGTTTTTT. This gives the protein CALSTGRELFF.

Only a few counts were recorded for this clone. The chain is built from TRBV5-1 and TRBJ1-4; 11 bases match TRBD1. This CDR3 is 16 amino acids long. V gave up 4 bases and J gave up 3 bases; unmatched junction bases: 5. CDR1 SGHRS and CDR2 YFSETQ come from the germline V gene. In nucleotides, the CDR3 is TGCGCCAGCAGCGAGGGACAGGGGGTGGCTAATGAAAAACTGTTTTTT. Translation: CASSEGQGVANEKLFF. The full variable domain, in which reference TRBV5-1 and TRBJ1-4 provide the parts outside the CDR3, is KAGVTQTPRYLIKTRGQQVTLSCSPISGHRSVSWYQQTPGQGLQFLFEYFSETQRNKGNFPGRFSGRQFSNSRSEMNVSTLELGDSALYLCASSEGQGVANEKLFFGSGTQLSVL.

V and J are TRBV19 and TRBJ2-7; 10 nucleotides align to TRBD2. Germline V gene lookup returns CDR1 LNHDA and CDR2 SQIVND (reference sequence). With 3 bases clipped from V and 3 bases from J, the junction kept 11 bases outside the gene matches. The CDR3 loop spans 17 amino acids. The CDR3 DNA reads as TGTGCCAGTAGTATGGGGCTAGCGGGGGACGGGATCTACGAGCAGTACTTC. Its translation is CASSMGLAGDGIYEQYF.

For this clone: This same CDR3 is encoded by further DNA sequences in the sample. This chain uses TRBV15 with TRBJ1-5; TRBD1 matches at 8 bases. The germline V gene encodes CDR1 LNHNV and CDR2 YYDKDF (reference sequence). J gave up 4 bases and V 4 bases, and 3 bases lay outside the gene matches. The length of the CDR3 is 14 residues. The CDR3 region is CATSTGTGNQPQHF. The CDR3 DNA reads TGTGCCACCAGCACCGGGACAGGTAATCAGCCCCAGCATTTT.

V and J are TRBV25-1 and TRBJ2-7; 8 bases map to TRBD1. The junction had 12 bases not matched to a gene; V was cut back by 6 bases and J by 5 bases. There are 15 residues in the CDR3. Germline assignment: CDR1 MGHDK and CDR2 SYGVNS. The CDR3 sequence: CASSRVGLGQDEQYF. The CDR3 nucleotides are TGTGCCAGCAGCCGGGTTGGATTGGGACAGGACGAGCAGTACTTC.

V gene TRBV4-3 combines with J gene TRBJ2-6; TRBD1 matches at 7 bases. After removal of 0 bases from V and 0 bases from J, the junction contained 5 bases not matched to a gene. Germline V gives CDR1 LGHNA, CDR2 YSLEER. The CDR3 extends over 18 amino acids. Here the CDR3 reads CASSQDLQGSSGANVLTF. CDR3 nucleotides: TGCGCCAGCAGCCAAGACTTACAGGGGAGCTCTGGGGCCAACGTCCTGACTTTC.

The chain carries TRBV7-9 and TRBJ1-1; a weak D match, TRBD1 (6 bases). CDR1 and CDR2 (germline): SEHNR, FQNEAQ (reference sequence). CDR3 length equals 18 residues. V was cut by 1 base and J by 0 bases, with 18 bases left in between. CDR3 amino acids: CASSLGPTGRLLNTEAFF. The CDR3 DNA reads TGTGCCAGCAGCTTAGGACCCACAGGGCGCCTATTGAACACTGAAGCTTTCTTT. Complete variable domain (other parts from reference TRBV7-9 and TRBJ1-1): DTGVSQNPRHKITKRGQNVTFRCDPISEHNRLYWYRQTLGQGPEFLTYFQNEAQLEKSRLLSDRFSAERPKGSFSTLEIQRTEQGDSAMYLCASSLGPTGRLLNTEAFFGQGTRLTVV.

V usage is TRBV28 and J usage is TRBJ1-2; the match to TRBD1 covers 8 bases. The CDR3 consists of 15 residues. V trimming: 6 bases; J trimming: 3 bases; junction bases outside the gene matches: 9. CDR1 is MDHEN and CDR2 is SYDVKM in the germline V gene. CDR3: CASSLRDRSDYGYTF. The CDR3 DNA reads TGTGCCAGCAGCCTTCGGGACAGGTCGGACTATGGCTACACCTTC.

The rearrangement uses TRBV6-5 and TRBJ2-7; D perhaps matches TRBD1 (6 bases). V lost 6 bases and J 2 bases, leaving 14 bases between the germline ends. The CDR3 is 14 amino acids. Germline CDR1 is MNHEY and CDR2 is SVGAGI. CDR3 DNA sequence: TGTGCCAGCAGAACCGGGCAGGGGACCTACGAGCAGTACTTC. Encoded protein: CASRTGQGTYEQYF.

The chain joins TRBV7-2 to TRBJ1-5; the match to TRBD1 covers 7 bases. The V gene's germline CDR1 is SGHTA and CDR2 FQGNSA. The CDR3 has 16 residues. The trim removed 5 bases at V and 0 bases at J, leaving 7 bases unmatched. This CDR3 is CASSTRTGHSNQPQHF. DNA for the CDR3: TGTGCCAGCAGCACCCGGACAGGACATAGCAATCAGCCCCAGCATTTT.

The rearrangement uses TRBV4-2 and TRBJ1-5, with a possible D match to TRBD1 (5 bases). The CDR3 has 13 amino acids. Germline-derived CDR1 and CDR2 are LGHNA and YNFKEQ. The ends were cut back, 4 bases at V and 4 bases at J, with 8 bases in the middle. The CDR3 spells CASSPTANQPQHF. The CDR3 DNA sequence: TGTGCCAGCAGCCCGACAGCAAATCAGCCCCAGCATTTT.

The rearrangement links TRBV9 to TRBJ2-7; 8 nucleotides match TRBD1. J gave up 4 bases and V 2 bases, and 8 bases lay outside the gene matches. The CDR3 sequence is 15 residues long. Germline CDR1 and CDR2: SGDLS and YYNGEE. CDR3 sequence (DNA): TGTGCCAGCAGCGTGGGCGGGACAGGAACATACGAGCAGTACTTC. Amino acids: CASSVGGTGTYEQYF. Complete variable domain (other parts from reference TRBV9 and TRBJ2-7): DSGVTQTPKHLITATGQRVTLRCSPRSGDLSVYWYQQSLDQGLQFLIQYYNGEERAKGNILERFSAQQFPDLHSELNLSSLELGDSALYFCASSVGGTGTYEQYFGPGTRLTVT.

This chain uses TRBV7-2 with TRBJ1-4; no firm D call. The V gene lost 2 bases and the J gene lost 8 bases, with 21 bases spanning the gap. CDR1 and CDR2 from the germline V gene are SGHTA and FQGNSA. This CDR3 has 17 amino acids. The CDR3 spells CASSLTPLSRGGEKLFF. The CDR3 DNA reads TGTGCCAGCAGCTTAACCCCCCTGAGTCGGGGAGGGGAAAAACTGTTTTTT. Variable domain in full (rest from reference TRBV7-2 and TRBJ1-4): GAGVSQSPSNKVTEKGKDVELRCDPISGHTALYWYRQSLGQGLEFLIYFQGNSAPDKSGLPSDRFSAERTGGSVSTLTIQRTQQEDSAVYLCASSLTPLSRGGEKLFFGSGTQLSVL.